The 16 T cell receptor beta chains given below trace back to one sample, sequenced in a study of blood T cell repertoires in COVID-19. Only in-frame clones appear in the TCRdb table, and some are missing; sequencing was by immunoSEQ multiplex PCR. The table has around 180,000 clones, roughly nine tenths seen once. Sequencing was carried out using peripheral blood. The receptor set was obtained from a man aged 65-85 years with active or convalescent COVID-19.

The rearrangement joins TRBV5-4 to TRBJ2-3; TRBD2 matches at 15 bases. Germline loops: CDR1 SGHNT, CDR2 YYREEE (reference sequence). This CDR3 contains 18 residues. The V and J ends lost 3 bases and 1 base, in that order; junction bases with no gene match: 6. CDR3 sequence reads: CASSSGLAGGPGTDTQYF. The CDR3 nucleotides are TGTGCCAGCAGCTCTGGACTAGCGGGGGGGCCCGGCACAGATACGCAGTATTTT.

The chain recombines TRBV30 with TRBJ2-5, with TRBD2 as a possible D gene (6 bases). This CDR3 has 13 residues. Germline CDR1 GTSNPN, CDR2 SVGIG (reference sequence). Trimming stripped 2 bases from V and 5 bases from J, with 12 bases between. CDR3 in amino acids: CAWSPGEIETQYF. In nucleotides, the CDR3 is TGTGCCTGGAGTCCGGGGGAGATCGAGACCCAGTACTTC.

The rearrangement uses TRBV4-3 and TRBJ2-6; 7 nucleotides agree with TRBD1. Unmatched junction bases numbered 7, after V lost 1 base and J lost 1 base. The CDR3 sequence is 18 residues long. The germline gives CDR1 LGHNA, CDR2 YSLEER. The CDR3 nucleotides read TGCGCCAGCAGCCAAGGCCGACAGGGTTGGTCTGGGGCCAACGTCCTGACTTTC. Protein sequence: CASSQGRQGWSGANVLTF.

J is TRBJ1-5 and V is TRBV30; D ambiguous. Germline assignment: CDR1 GTSNPN and CDR2 SVGIG (reference sequence). Trimming removed 1 base at V and 0 bases at J, with 4 bases between. The CDR3 loop spans 13 amino acids. The CDR3 loop is CAWSGVSNQPQHF. The CDR3 DNA follows: TGTGCCTGGAGTGGAGTTAGCAATCAGCCCCAGCATTTT.

V and J are TRBV6-5 and TRBJ2-7; 7 bases are a match to TRBD1. Germline V gene sequence: CDR1 MNHEY, CDR2 SVGAGI. Trimming took 5 bases from V and 5 from J; bases not matched to a gene: 12. There are 15 residues in the CDR3. The CDR3 coding sequence is TGTGCCAGCAGTAAAAGGGATAGGGGGCAAAACGAGCAGTACTTC. Its protein product is CASSKRDRGQNEQYF.

The V gene is TRBV5-5, the J gene TRBJ2-5, with TRBD1 matching 7 bases. The V segment lost 4 bases and the J segment 1 base; nucleotides outside the gene matches: 7. CDR1 and CDR2 (germline): SGHKS, YYEKEE (reference sequence). This CDR3 spans 15 amino acids. The CDR3 loop reads CASSAITGVQETQYF. CDR3 nucleotides: TGTGCCAGCAGCGCAATTACAGGGGTCCAAGAGACCCAGTACTTC.

V gene TRBV6-5 combines with J gene TRBJ1-1, with D tentatively TRBD1 (6 bases). Per germline, CDR1 MNHEY and CDR2 SVGAGI. The CDR3 is 10 residues long. The V end was cut by 9 bases, the J end by 7 bases, with 9 bases between. The CDR3: CASKGGEAFF. DNA of the CDR3: TGTGCCAGTAAAGGGGGTGAAGCTTTCTTT.

The V and J genes are TRBV30 and TRBJ1-2, with TRBD1 matching over 7 bases. The junction had 3 bases not matched to a gene; V was cut back by 5 bases and J by 3 bases. CDR1 and CDR2 from the germline V gene are GTSNPN and SVGIG (reference sequence). CDR3 length equals 12 residues. CDR3: CAWVRGHYGYTF. In DNA form, the CDR3 reads TGTGCCTGGGTGAGGGGGCACTATGGCTACACCTTC.

This rearrangement joins TRBV11-2 to TRBJ2-5, with D possibly matching TRBD2 (5 bases). CDR3 size: 17 residues. CDR1 and CDR2 (germline): SGHAT, FQNNGV. The ends were cut back, 0 bases at V and 1 base at J, with 15 bases in the middle. In nucleotides, the CDR3 is TGTGCCAGCAGCTTAGATGCTCTAGCCCTAGCCCAAGAGACCCAGTACTTC. This gives the protein CASSLDALALAQETQYF.

A remark on this clone: Other nucleotide sequences from this sample produce the same CDR3. V gene TRBV19 combines with J gene TRBJ2-1; the D gene is possibly TRBD2 (6 bases). Trimming shortened V by 1 base and J by 0 bases, and 10 bases separated the two germline ends. The germline V gene encodes CDR1 LNHDA and CDR2 SQIVND (reference sequence). There are 16 residues in the CDR3. CDR3 DNA: TGTGCCAGTAGTATAGTGGGCGGGGTCTCCTACAATGAGCAGTTCTTC. Translation gives CASSIVGGVSYNEQFF.

This rearrangement joins TRBV11-3 to TRBJ2-2, with 9 bases matching TRBD2. The germline CDR1 and CDR2 sequences are SGHNT and YENEEA. This CDR3 comprises 14 residues. The ends lost 2 bases at V and 6 bases at J; junction bases unmatched: 1. CDR3 sequence: CASSLIAGAGELFF. The CDR3 bases are TGTGCCAGCAGCTTAATAGCGGGAGCCGGGGAGCTGTTTTTT.

This chain uses TRBV2 with TRBJ1-2; weak D call: TRBD1 (5 bases). Trimming pared 5 bases from V and 4 bases from J, leaving 11 bases between. The length of the CDR3 is 13 residues. Germline V lookup: CDR1 SNHLY, CDR2 FYNNEI. DNA for the CDR3: TGTGCCAGCAGTCCAGGGAATTCCTATGGCTACACCTTC. Translation gives CASSPGNSYGYTF.

V gene TRBV6-2 or TRBV6-3 combines with J gene TRBJ2-7; a possible D gene is TRBD1 (6 bases). The CDR3 sequence is 14 residues long. The V end lost 3 bases, the J end lost 6 bases, and 15 bases lay between the germline ends. In germline, CDR1 is MNHEY, CDR2 SVGEGT. The DNA of the CDR3 is TGTGCCAGCAGTTATTGGGGGCGAGAAAGCGAGCAGTACTTC. This codes for CASSYWGRESEQYF.

The chain joins TRBV6-5 to TRBJ1-2; D is ambiguous. The CDR3 runs to 13 residues. Trimming shortened V by 3 bases and J by 1 base, and 6 bases separated the two germline ends. Germline loops: CDR1 MNHEY, CDR2 SVGAGI. In DNA, the CDR3 is TGTGCCAGCAGTTATGGGCATAACTATGGCTACACCTTC. This translates into CASSYGHNYGYTF.

The chain is built from TRBV14 and TRBJ2-3; the match to TRBD2 covers 7 bases. Germline lookup yields CDR1 SGHDN and CDR2 FVKESK. V dropped 1 base and J dropped 6; count of bases not matched to a gene: 10. The CDR3 extends over 16 amino acids. CDR3 bases: TGTGCCAGCAGCCAAGGGTTCGGGAGGTCTGTCGATACGCAGTATTTT. Residues: CASSQGFGRSVDTQYF.

The J gene is TRBJ2-3, the V gene TRBV11-2; TRBD2 agrees at 11 bases. The length of the CDR3 is 19 residues. CDR1 and CDR2 (germline): SGHAT, FQNNGV. V gave up 4 bases and J gave up 4 bases; unmatched junction bases: 16. CDR3 residues: CASSSRRPSGRFWADTQYF. The CDR3 DNA is TGTGCCAGCAGCTCGCGTCGCCCTAGCGGGAGGTTTTGGGCAGATACGCAGTATTTT. The full variable domain, its missing parts supplied by reference TRBV11-2 and TRBJ2-3, is EAGVAQSPRYKIIEKRQSVAFWCNPISGHATLYWYQQILGQGPKLLIQFQNNGVVDDSQLPKDRFSAERLKGVDSTLKIQPAKLEDSAVYLCASSSRRPSGRFWADTQYFGPGTRLTVL.